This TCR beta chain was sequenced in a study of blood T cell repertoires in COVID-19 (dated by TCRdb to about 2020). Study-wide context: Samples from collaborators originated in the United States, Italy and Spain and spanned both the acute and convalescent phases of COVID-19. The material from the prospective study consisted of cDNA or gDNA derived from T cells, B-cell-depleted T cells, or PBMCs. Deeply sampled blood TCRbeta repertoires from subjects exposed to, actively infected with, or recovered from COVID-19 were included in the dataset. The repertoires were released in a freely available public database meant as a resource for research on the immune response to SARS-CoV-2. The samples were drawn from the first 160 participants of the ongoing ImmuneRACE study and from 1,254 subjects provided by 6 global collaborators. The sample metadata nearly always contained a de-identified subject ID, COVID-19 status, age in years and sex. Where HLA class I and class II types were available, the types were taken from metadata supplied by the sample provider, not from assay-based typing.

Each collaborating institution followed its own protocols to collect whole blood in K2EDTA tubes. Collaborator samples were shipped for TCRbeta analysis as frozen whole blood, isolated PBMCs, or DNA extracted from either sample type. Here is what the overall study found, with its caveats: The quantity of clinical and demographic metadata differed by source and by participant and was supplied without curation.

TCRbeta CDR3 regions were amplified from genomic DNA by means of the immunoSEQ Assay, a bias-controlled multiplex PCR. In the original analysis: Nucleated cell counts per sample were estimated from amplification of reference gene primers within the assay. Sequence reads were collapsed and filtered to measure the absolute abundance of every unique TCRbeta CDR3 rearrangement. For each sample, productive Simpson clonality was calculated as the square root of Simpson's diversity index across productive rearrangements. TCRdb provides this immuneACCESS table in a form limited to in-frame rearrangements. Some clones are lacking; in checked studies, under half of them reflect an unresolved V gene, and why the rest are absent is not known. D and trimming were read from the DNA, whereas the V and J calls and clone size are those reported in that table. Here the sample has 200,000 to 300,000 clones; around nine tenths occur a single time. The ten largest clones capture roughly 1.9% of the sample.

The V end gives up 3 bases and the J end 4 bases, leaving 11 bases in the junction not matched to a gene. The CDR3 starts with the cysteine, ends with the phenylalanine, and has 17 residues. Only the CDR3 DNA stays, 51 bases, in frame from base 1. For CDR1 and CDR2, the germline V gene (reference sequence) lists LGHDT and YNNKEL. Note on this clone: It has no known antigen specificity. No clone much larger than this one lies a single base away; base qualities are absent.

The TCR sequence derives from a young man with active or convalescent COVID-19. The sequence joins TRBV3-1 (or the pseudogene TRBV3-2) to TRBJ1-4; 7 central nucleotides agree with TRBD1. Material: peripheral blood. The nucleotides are TGTGCCAGCAGCCACGCAGGAGGGGGACAGCGTAATGAAAAACTGTTTTTT. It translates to CASSHAGGGQRNEKLFF.